This entry concerns a single T cell receptor beta chain. Its antigen remains unknown. 5'RACE template switching added a universal primer site and UMIs to TCR cDNA. TCRdb recomputed calls from the 5' RACE reads with MiXCR, one row per CDR3 protein. This table holds some 560,000 distinct CDR3 sequences, under 25% found once. The CDR3 sequence is 13 residues long. In germline, CDR1 is SGHRS, CDR2 YFSETQ. The V and J ends lost 0 bases and 8 bases respectively, with 11 bases between them. The record originates from a study of T cells after yellow fever vaccination. Study-wide context: Fractions containing few cells were prepared with SMART-Seq v4 Ultra Low Input.

Study-wide results and caveats: It was a small share of clonotypes that appeared in both CD4 and CD8 compartments. It was a weaker secondary response, yet one that peaked faster, at day 5 versus 15.

The source material was PBMCs, sampled 15 days after the yellow fever booster vaccination. The genes are TRBV5-1 and TRBJ2-5, with D unclear. The TCR originated in a man aged 30 to 39 who received the YFV17D yellow fever vaccine. The DNA for the CDR3 is TGCGCCAGCAGCTTGGATGGTGAAGGAACCCAGTACTTC. Translated, it gives CASSLDGEGTQYF.